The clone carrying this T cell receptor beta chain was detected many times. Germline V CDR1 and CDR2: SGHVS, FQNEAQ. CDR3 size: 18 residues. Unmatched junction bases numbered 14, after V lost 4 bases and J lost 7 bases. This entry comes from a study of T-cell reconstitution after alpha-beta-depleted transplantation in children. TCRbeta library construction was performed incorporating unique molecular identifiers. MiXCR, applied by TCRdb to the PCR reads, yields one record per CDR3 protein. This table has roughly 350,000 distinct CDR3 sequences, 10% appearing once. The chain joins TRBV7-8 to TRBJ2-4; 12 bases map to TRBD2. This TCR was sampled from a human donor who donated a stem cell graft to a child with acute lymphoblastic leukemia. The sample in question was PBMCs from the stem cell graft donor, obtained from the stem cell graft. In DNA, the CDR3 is TGTGCCAGCAGCTACCCCCCCCGACTAGCGGGAGTAAAGAACATTCAGTACTTC. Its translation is CASSYPPRLAGVKNIQYF.